This T cell receptor (beta chain) was sequenced during a study of shared clonotypes between healthy human individuals. Overall study context: Three plates each covered CD4 naive and memory; CD8 naive two, CD8 memory one.

Some clones are missing from TCRdb's copy, which holds only in-frame ones; the method was immunoSEQ multiplex PCR. The sample holds more than 1 million clones, around 82% seen once. Per the germline V gene, CDR1 is LGHNA and CDR2 is YNFKEQ. V lost 5 bases to trimming and J lost 0 bases, with 13 bases between them. The CDR3 is 15 residues long. Nashville, Tennessee was home to all donors, each a Caucasian adult. Splitting of CD4+ cells produced CD45RA+ naive and CD45RA-negative memory subsets. The clonotype was recovered from a man aged 18 to 35 in good health. Some clones in this sample may be carry-over from other donors' samples. The chain uses TRBV4-2 and TRBJ1-1; D unresolved. The sample was memory CD4+ T cells from PBMCs. Subset given: CD45RA-negative fraction. The CDR3 region has the DNA TGTGCCAGCAGCGGAAAGGACGGGGTGAACACTGAAGCTTTCTTT. It yields the protein CASSGKDGVNTEAFF.